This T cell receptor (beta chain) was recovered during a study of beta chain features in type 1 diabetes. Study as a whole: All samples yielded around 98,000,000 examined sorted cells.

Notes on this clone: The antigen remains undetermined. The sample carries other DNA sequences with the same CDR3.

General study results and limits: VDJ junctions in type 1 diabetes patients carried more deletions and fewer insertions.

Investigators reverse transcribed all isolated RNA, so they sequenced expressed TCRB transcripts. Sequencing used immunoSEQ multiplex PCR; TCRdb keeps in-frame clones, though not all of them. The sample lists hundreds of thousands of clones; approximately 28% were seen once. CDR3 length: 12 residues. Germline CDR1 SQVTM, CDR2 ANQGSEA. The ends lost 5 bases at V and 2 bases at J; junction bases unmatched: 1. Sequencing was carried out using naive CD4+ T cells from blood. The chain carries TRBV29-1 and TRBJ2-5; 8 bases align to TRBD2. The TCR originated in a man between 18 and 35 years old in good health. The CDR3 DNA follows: TGCAGCGTTTCTAGCGGGCAAGAGACCCAGTACTTC. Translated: CSVSSGQETQYF.